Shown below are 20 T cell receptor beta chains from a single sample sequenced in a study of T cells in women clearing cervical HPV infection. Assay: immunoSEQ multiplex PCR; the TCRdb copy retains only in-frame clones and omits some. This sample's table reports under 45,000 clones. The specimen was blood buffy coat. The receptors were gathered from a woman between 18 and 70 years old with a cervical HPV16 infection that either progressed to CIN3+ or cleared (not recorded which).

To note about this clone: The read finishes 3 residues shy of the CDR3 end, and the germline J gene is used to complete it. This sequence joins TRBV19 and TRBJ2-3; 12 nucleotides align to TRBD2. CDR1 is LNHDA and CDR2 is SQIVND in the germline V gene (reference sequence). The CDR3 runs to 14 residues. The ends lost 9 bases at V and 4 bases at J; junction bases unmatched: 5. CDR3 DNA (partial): TGTGCCAGCACTAGCGGGAGGATTCCAGATACG. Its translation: CASTSGRIPDT. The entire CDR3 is CASTSGRIPDTQYF.

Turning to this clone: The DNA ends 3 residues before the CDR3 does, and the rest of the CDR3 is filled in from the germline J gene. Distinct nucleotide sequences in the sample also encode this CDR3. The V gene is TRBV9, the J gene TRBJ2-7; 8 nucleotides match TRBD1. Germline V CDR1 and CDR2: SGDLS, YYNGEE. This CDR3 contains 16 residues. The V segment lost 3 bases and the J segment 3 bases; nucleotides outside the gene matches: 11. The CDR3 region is CASSDPGTGNSYEQYF. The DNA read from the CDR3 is TGTGCCAGCAGCGATCCCGGGACAGGTAATAGCTACGAG.

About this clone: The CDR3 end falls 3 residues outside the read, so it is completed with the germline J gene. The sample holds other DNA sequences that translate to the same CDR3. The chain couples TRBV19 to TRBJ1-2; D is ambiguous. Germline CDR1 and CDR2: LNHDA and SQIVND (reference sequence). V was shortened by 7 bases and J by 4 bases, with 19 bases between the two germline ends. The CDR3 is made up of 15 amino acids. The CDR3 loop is CASNPNLAGGYGYTF. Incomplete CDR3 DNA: TGTGCCAGTAATCCTAACCTGGCAGGTGGCTATGGC.

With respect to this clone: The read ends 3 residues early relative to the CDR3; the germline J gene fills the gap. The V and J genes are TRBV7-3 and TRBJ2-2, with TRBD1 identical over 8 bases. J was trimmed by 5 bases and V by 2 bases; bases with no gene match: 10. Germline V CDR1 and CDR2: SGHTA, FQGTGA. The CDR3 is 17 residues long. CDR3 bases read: TGTGCCAGCAGCTTACCCCTGGACAGGGTCGATACCGGGGAG. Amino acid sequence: CASSLPLDRVDTGE. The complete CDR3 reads CASSLPLDRVDTGELFF. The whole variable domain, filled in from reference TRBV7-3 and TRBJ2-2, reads GAGVSQTPSNKVTEKGKYVELRCDPISGHTALYWYRQSLGQGPEFLIYFQGTGAADDSGLPNDRFFAVRPEGSVSTLKIQRTERGDSAVYLCASSLPLDRVDTGELFFGEGSRLTVL.

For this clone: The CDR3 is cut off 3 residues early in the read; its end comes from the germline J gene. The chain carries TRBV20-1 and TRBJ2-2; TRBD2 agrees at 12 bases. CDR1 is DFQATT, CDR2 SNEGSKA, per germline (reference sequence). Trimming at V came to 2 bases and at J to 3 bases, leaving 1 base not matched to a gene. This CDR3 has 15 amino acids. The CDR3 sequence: CSARLAGGYTGELFF. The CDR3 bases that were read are TGCAGTGCTAGACTAGCGGGAGGGTACACCGGGGAG.

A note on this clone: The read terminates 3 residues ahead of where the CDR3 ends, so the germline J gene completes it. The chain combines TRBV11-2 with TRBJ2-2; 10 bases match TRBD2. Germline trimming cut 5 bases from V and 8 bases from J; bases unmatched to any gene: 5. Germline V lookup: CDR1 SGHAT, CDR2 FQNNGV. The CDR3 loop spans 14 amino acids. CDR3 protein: CASSPISGRGELFF. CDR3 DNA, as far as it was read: TGTGCCAGCAGCCCTATTAGCGGGAGGGGGGAG.

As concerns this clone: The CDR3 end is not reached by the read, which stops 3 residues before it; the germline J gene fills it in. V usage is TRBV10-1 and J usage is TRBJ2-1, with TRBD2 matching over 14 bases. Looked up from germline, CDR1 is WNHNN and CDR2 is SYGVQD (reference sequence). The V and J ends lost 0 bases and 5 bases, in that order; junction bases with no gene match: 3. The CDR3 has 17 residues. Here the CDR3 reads CASSESSTSGRDNEQFF. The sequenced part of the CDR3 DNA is TGCGCCAGCAGTGAGTCCTCGACTAGCGGGAGGGACAATGAG.

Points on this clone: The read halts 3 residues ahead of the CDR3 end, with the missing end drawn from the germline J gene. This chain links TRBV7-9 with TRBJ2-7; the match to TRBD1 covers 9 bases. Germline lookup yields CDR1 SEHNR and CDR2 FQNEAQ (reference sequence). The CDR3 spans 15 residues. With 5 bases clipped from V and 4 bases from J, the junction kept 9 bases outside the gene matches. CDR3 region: CASSPPGQGSYEQYF. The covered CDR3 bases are TGTGCCAGCAGCCCGCCGGGACAGGGATCTTACGAG.

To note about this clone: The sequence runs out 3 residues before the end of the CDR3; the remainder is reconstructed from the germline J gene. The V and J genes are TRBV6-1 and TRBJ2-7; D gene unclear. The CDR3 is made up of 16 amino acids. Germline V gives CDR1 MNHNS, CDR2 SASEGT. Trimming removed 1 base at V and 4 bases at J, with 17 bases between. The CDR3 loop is CASSEGARASPYEQYF. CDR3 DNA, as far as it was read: TGTGCCAGCAGTGAAGGTGCGAGAGCGAGTCCATACGAG.

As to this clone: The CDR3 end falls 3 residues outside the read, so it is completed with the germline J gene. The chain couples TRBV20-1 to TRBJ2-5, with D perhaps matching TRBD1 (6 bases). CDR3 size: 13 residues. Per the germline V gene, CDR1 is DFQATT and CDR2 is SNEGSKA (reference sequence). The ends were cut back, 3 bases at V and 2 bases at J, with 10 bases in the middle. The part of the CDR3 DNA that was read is TGCAGTGCTAGGCCGAGGGGGCAAGAGACC. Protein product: CSARPRGQET. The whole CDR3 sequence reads CSARPRGQETQYF.

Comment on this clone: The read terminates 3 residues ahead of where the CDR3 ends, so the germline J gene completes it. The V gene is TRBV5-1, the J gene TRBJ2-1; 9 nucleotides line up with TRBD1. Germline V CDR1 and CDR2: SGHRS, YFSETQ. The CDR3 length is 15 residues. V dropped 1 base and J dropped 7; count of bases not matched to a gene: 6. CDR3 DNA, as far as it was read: TGCGCCAGCAGCTTGCAGGGACAGGGTCCGAATGAG. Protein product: CASSLQGQGPNE. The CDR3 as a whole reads CASSLQGQGPNEQFF.

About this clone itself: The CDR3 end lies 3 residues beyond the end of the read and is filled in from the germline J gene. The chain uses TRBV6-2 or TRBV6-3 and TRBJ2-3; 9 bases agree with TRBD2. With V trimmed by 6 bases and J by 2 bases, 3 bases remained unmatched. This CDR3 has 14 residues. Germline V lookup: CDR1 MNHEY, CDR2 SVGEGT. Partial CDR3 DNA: TGTGCCAGCAGGACTAGCGGCTACACAGATACG. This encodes CASRTSGYTDT. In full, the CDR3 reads CASRTSGYTDTQYF.

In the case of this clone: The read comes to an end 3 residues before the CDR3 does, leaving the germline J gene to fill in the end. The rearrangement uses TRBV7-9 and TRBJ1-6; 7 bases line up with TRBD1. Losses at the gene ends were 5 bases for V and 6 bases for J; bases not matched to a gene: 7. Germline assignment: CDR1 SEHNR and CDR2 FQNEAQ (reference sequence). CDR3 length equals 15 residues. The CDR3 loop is CASSPRDSLNSPLHF. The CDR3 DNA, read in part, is TGTGCCAGCAGCCCTCGGGACAGCCTTAATTCACCC.

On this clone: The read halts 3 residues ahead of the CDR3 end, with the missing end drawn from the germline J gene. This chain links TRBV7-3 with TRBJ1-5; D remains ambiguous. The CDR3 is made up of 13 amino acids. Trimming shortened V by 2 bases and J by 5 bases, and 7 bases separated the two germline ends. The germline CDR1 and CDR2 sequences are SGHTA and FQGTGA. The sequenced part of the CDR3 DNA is TGTGCCAGCAGCTTATGGCGGGATCAGCCC. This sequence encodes CASSLWRDQP. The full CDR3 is CASSLWRDQPQHF. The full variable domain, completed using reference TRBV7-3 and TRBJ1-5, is GAGVSQTPSNKVTEKGKYVELRCDPISGHTALYWYRQSLGQGPEFLIYFQGTGAADDSGLPNDRFFAVRPEGSVSTLKIQRTERGDSAVYLCASSLWRDQPQHFGDGTRLSIL.

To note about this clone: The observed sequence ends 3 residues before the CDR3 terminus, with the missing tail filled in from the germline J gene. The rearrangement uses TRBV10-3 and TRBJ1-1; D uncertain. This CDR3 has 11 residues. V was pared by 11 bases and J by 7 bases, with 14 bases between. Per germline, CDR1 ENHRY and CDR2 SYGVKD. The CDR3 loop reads CAVRAGYEAFF. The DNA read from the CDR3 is TGTGCCGTTAGGGCGGGGTATGAA.

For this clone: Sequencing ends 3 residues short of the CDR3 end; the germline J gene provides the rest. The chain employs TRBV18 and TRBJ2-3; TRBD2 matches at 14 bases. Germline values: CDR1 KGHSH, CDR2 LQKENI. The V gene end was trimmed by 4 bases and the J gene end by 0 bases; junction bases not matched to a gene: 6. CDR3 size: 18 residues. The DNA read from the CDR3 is TGTGCCAGCTCACACGACGGACTAGCGGGAGGAAGCACAGATACG. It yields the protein CASSHDGLAGGSTDT. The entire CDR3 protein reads CASSHDGLAGGSTDTQYF. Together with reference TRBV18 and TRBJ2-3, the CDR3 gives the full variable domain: NAGVMQNPRHLVRRRGQEARLRCSPMKGHSHVYWYRQLPEEGLKFMVYLQKENIIDESGMPKERFSAEFPKEGPSILRIQQVVRGDSAAYFCASSHDGLAGGSTDTQYFGPGTRLTVL.

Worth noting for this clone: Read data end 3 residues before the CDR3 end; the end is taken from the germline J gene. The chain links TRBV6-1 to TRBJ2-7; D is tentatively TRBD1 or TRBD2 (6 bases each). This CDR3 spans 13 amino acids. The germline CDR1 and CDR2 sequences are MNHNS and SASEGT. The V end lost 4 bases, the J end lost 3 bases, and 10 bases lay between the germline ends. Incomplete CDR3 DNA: TGTGCCAGCAGTGCCGGAGGGGGCTACGAG. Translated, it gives CASSAGGGYE. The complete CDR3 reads CASSAGGGYEQYF.

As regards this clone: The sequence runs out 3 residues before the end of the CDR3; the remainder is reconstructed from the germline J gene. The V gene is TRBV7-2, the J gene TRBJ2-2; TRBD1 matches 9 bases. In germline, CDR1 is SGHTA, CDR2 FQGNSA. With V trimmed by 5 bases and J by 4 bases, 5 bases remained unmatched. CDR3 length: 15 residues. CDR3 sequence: CASSTNRGRTGELFF. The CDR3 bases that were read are TGTGCCAGCAGCACGAACAGGGGGCGCACCGGGGAG.

CDR3 DNA (partial): TGTGCCAGTAGTCCGGGCGGGGGGTTCCAAGAGACC. It specifies CASSPGGGFQET. The whole CDR3 protein is CASSPGGGFQETQYF. The V and J genes are TRBV19 and TRBJ2-5, with TRBD2 identical over 8 bases. The read stops 3 residues short of the end of the CDR3; the missing end is completed from the germline J gene. The CDR3 is 15 residues long. Germline-derived CDR1 and CDR2 are LNHDA and SQIVND (reference sequence). J was trimmed by 1 base and V by 5 bases; bases with no gene match: 6. Full variable domain (remainder filled in from reference TRBV19 and TRBJ2-5): DGGITQSPKYLFRKEGQNVTLSCEQNLNHDAMYWYRQDPGQGLRLIYYSQIVNDFQKGDIAEGYSVSREKKESFPLTVTSAQKNPTAFYLCASSPGGGFQETQYFGPGTRLLVL.

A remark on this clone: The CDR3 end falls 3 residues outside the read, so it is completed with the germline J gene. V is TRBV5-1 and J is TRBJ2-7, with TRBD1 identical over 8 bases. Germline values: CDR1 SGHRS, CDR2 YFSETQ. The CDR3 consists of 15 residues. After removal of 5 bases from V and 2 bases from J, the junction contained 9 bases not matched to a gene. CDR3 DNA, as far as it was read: TGCGCCAGCAGGGGAGAGGACAGGGCAACCTACGAG. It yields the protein CASRGEDRATYE. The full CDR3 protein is CASRGEDRATYEQYF. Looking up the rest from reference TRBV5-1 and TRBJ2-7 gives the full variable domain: KAGVTQTPRYLIKTRGQQVTLSCSPISGHRSVSWYQQTPGQGLQFLFEYFSETQRNKGNFPGRFSGRQFSNSRSEMNVSTLELGDSALYLCASRGEDRATYEQYFGPGTRLTVT.